Each of the 14 T cell receptor beta chains below was sequenced from the same sample in a study of blood T cells in healthy people across ages. A sample-barcoded 5' primer and a J-beta primer mix were used in a second PCR of about 6 to 12 cycles. Using its own MiXCR run on the 5' RACE reads, TCRdb lists one record per CDR3 protein. The sample holds about 1,800,000 distinct CDR3 sequences, approximately 28% seen once. The sequenced material came from blood. These receptors were obtained from a woman in her twenties or thirties in good health.

There are a few counts of this clonotype. This chain joins TRBV4-1 and TRBJ2-1; unclear D gene. Trimming took off 4 bases at V and 6 bases at J, with 16 bases between the two ends. CDR1 MGHRA and CDR2 YSYEKL come from the germline V gene. The CDR3 has 15 residues. The CDR3 nucleotides are TGCGCCAGCAGCCCCCGAACTAATATCATCAATGAGCAGTTCTTC. Amino acids: CASSPRTNIINEQFF.

The chain joins TRBV11-2 to TRBJ1-2, with a tentative D call TRBD1 (5 bases). The V end was cut by 1 base, the J end by 5 bases, with 11 bases between. The CDR3 covers 14 residues. In germline, CDR1 is SGHAT, CDR2 FQNNGV. The CDR3 sequence is CASSLGDVLYGYTF. The CDR3 coding sequence is TGTGCCAGCAGCTTAGGGGACGTCCTTTATGGCTACACCTTC.

This clonotype came up a few times. The chain combines TRBV12-3 or TRBV12-4 with TRBJ2-1; D not resolved. V was shortened by 10 bases and J by 7 bases, with 14 bases between the two germline ends. There are 12 residues in the CDR3. The CDR3 DNA is TGTGCCATCTCAATGGGGTGGAATGAGCAGTTCTTC. It is translated as CAISMGWNEQFF.

This clonotype came up a few times. The rearrangement joins TRBV7-2 to TRBJ2-7, with D maybe TRBD2 (5 bases). CDR3 length equals 15 residues. V shed 5 bases and J shed 3 bases, with 17 bases lying between them. Germline lookup yields CDR1 SGHTA and CDR2 FQGNSA. The CDR3 is CASSPTPRLSYEQYF. CDR3 in DNA: TGTGCCAGCAGCCCAACGCCGAGACTAAGCTACGAGCAGTACTTC.

The genes are TRBV7-9 and TRBJ2-3, with 8 bases lining up with TRBD2. This CDR3 is 15 amino acids long. Germline CDR1 SEHNR, CDR2 FQNEAQ (reference sequence). V shed 5 bases, J shed 1 base, and the junction held 5 bases outside the gene matches. CDR3 region: CASSTRGEGTDTQYF. The CDR3 DNA reads as TGTGCCAGCAGCACGCGGGGGGAGGGCACAGATACGCAGTATTTT.

V gene TRBV6-1 combines with J gene TRBJ2-6; possibly TRBD2 for D (6 bases). Trimming left V 6 bases short and J 2 bases short, with 14 bases between. The CDR3 has 16 residues. CDR1 is MNHNS and CDR2 is SASEGT in the germline V gene. The DNA of the CDR3 is TGTGCCAGCAGGCTCCGGGACTCCCCTGGGGCCAACGTCCTGACTTTC. Residues: CASRLRDSPGANVLTF.

This clonotype was recorded at least ten times. The chain combines TRBV7-9 with TRBJ2-1; D is perhaps TRBD1 or TRBD2 (5 bases each). The CDR3 is made up of 13 amino acids. The ends were cut back, 5 bases at V and 7 bases at J, with 12 bases in the middle. Per the germline V gene, CDR1 is SEHNR and CDR2 is FQNEAQ (reference sequence). In DNA, the CDR3 is TGTGCCAGCAGCCCTCGGGGCCTTAATGAGCAGTTCTTC. Translated: CASSPRGLNEQFF. The variable domain in full, completed from reference TRBV7-9 and TRBJ2-1, reads DTGVSQNPRHKITKRGQNVTFRCDPISEHNRLYWYRQTLGQGPEFLTYFQNEAQLEKSRLLSDRFSAERPKGSFSTLEIQRTEQGDSAMYLCASSPRGLNEQFFGPGTRLTVL.

CDR3 sequence (DNA): TGTGCCAGCAGCTTCCGGGAGAGGGACGAAAAACTGTTTTTT. This gives the protein CASSFRERDEKLFF. The chain is built from TRBV7-9 and TRBJ1-4, with D possibly being TRBD1 (5 bases). V dropped 3 bases and J dropped 8 bases, with 13 bases sitting between them. The CDR3 is 14 amino acids. The germline CDR1 and CDR2 sequences are SEHNR and FQNEAQ (reference sequence). Looking up the rest from reference TRBV7-9 and TRBJ1-4 gives the full variable domain: DTGVSQNPRHKITKRGQNVTFRCDPISEHNRLYWYRQTLGQGPEFLTYFQNEAQLEKSRLLSDRFSAERPKGSFSTLEIQRTEQGDSAMYLCASSFRERDEKLFFGSGTQLSVL.

This chain connects TRBV20-1 to TRBJ2-5, with 8 bases matching TRBD1. CDR1 DFQATT and CDR2 SNEGSKA come from the germline V gene (reference sequence). The CDR3 totals 13 residues. J gave up 4 bases and V 8 bases, and 9 bases lay outside the gene matches. CDR3 coding DNA: TGCAGTTCGCGGGGCAGGGGGCTAGAGACCCAGTACTTC. Its translation: CSSRGRGLETQYF.

This chain joins TRBV9 and TRBJ2-7; 7 nucleotides match TRBD2. Germline V gene sequence: CDR1 SGDLS, CDR2 YYNGEE. The CDR3 is 15 residues long. V trimming: 0 bases; J trimming: 7 bases; junction bases outside the gene matches: 10. CDR3 bases: TGTGCCAGCAGCGTAGCTTGGGGGGGATACAATGAGCAGTACTTC. It translates to CASSVAWGGYNEQYF. Together with reference TRBV9 and TRBJ2-7, the CDR3 gives the full variable domain: DSGVTQTPKHLITATGQRVTLRCSPRSGDLSVYWYQQSLDQGLQFLIQYYNGEERAKGNILERFSAQQFPDLHSELNLSSLELGDSALYFCASSVAWGGYNEQYFGPGTRLTVT.

This clonotype was recorded many times. The chain combines TRBV5-1 with TRBJ2-5, with a weak D call TRBD1 (5 bases). The V gene lost 0 bases and the J gene lost 12 bases, with 12 bases spanning the gap. The CDR3 loop spans 12 amino acids. Per the germline V gene, CDR1 is SGHRS and CDR2 is YFSETQ. Here the CDR3 reads CASSLARDRKYF. The DNA for the CDR3 is TGCGCCAGCAGCTTGGCCAGAGACAGAAAGTACTTC. The variable domain in full, completed from reference TRBV5-1 and TRBJ2-5, reads KAGVTQTPRYLIKTRGQQVTLSCSPISGHRSVSWYQQTPGQGLQFLFEYFSETQRNKGNFPGRFSGRQFSNSRSEMNVSTLELGDSALYLCASSLARDRKYFGPGTRLLVL.

The sample holds a few counts of this clonotype. This chain links TRBV6-6 with TRBJ1-2, with D unresolved. V was cut by 2 bases and J by 0 bases, with 16 bases left in between. This CDR3 spans 17 amino acids. The germline gives CDR1 MNHNY, CDR2 SVGAGI (reference sequence). CDR3 in amino acids: CASSYAPRTRANYGYTF. CDR3 nucleotide sequence: TGTGCCAGCAGTTACGCCCCACGGACCAGAGCTAACTATGGCTACACCTTC.

The genes are TRBV6-6 and TRBJ2-2, with 11 positions matching TRBD1. This CDR3 is 17 amino acids long. Germline CDR1 is MNHNY and CDR2 is SVGAGI (reference sequence). J lost 3 bases, V lost 2 bases, and 5 bases had no gene match. The CDR3 loop is CASSYPEGQGDTGELFF. The CDR3 DNA follows: TGTGCCAGCAGTTACCCGGAGGGACAGGGGGACACCGGGGAGCTGTTTTTT.

For this clonotype: Since a much larger clone is just one base distant, this may be a read error. The chain combines TRBV6-5 with TRBJ2-5; no clear D. V gave up 6 bases and J gave up 1 base, with 15 bases separating them. The CDR3 totals 15 residues. CDR1 is MNHEY, CDR2 SVGAGI, per germline. CDR3: CASSPEPLAQETQYF. In DNA, the CDR3 is TGTGCCAGCAGCCCCGAACCCTTGGCCCAAGAGACCCAGTACTTC.